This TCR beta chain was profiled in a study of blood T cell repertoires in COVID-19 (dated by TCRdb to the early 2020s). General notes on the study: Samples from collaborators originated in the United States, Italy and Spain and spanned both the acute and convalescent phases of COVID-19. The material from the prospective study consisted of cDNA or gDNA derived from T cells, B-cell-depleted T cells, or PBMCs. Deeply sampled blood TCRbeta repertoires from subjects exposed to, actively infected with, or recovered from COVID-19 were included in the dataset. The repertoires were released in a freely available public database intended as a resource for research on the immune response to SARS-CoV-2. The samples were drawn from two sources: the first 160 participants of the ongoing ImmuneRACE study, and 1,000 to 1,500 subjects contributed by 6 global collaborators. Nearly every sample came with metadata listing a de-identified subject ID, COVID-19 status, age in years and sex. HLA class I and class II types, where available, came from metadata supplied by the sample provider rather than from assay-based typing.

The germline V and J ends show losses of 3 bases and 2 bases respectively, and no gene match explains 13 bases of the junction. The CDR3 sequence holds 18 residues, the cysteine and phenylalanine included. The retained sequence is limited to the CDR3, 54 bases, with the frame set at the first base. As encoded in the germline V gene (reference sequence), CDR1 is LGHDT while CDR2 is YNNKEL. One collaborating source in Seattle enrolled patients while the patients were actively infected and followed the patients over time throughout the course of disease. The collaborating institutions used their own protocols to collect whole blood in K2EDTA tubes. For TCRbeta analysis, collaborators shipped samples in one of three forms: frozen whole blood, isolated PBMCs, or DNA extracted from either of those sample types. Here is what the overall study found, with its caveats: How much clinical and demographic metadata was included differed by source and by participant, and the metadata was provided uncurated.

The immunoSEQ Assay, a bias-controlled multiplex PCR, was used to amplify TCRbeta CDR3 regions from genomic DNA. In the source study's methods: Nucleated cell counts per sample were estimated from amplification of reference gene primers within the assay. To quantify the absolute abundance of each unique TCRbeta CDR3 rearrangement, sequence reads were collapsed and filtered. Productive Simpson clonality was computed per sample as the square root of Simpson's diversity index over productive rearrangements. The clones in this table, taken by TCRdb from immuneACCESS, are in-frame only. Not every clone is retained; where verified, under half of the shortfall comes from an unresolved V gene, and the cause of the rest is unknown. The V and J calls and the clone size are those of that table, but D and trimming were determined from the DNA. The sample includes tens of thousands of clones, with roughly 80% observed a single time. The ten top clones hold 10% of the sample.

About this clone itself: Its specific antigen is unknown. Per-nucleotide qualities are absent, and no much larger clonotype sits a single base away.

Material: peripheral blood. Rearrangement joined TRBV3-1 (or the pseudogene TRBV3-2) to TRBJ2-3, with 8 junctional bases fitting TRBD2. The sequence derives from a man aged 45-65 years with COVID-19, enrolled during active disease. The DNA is TGTGCCAGCAGCCAGACCCGGCGGGTAGCGGGGCCCACAGATACGCAGTATTTT. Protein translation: CASSQTRRVAGPTDTQYF.